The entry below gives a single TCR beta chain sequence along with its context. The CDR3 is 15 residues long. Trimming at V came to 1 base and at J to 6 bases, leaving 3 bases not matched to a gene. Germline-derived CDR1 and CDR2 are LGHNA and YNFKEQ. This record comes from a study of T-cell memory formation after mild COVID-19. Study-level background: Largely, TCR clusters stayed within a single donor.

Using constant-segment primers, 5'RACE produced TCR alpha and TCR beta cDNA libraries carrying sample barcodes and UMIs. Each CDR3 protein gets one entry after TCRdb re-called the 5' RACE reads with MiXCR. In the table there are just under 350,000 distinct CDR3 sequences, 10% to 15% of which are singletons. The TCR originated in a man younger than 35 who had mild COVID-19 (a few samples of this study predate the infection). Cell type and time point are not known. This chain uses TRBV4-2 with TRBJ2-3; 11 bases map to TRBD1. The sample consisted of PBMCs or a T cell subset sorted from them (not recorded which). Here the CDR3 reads CASSQAGQGVDTQYF. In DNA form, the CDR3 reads TGTGCCAGCAGCCAAGCGGGACAGGGGGTCGATACGCAGTATTTT.